The sequence of this T cell receptor beta chain was determined in a study of T cell responses to AZD1222 COVID-19 vaccine. Study details: Timing groups of about 4 and about 12 weeks for second doses were pooled.

CDR1 SGHDT and CDR2 YYEEEE come from the germline V gene. This CDR3 spans 18 amino acids. V shed 6 bases and J shed 4 bases, with 23 bases lying between them. This clone has only one observation. What it binds is unknown. Using immunoSEQ multiplex PCR, the repertoire was profiled, and TCRdb retains in-frame clones only, with some absent. The table shows fewer than 90,000 clones, with nearly 90% occurring only once. Study-wide findings and caveats: Among AZD1222 vaccinees, only five to seven were seropositive at baseline. The donor group comprised mostly white British people and more females; the analysis possibly underestimated clonal diversity.

Here the sequenced sample was peripheral blood, taken on day 0 of AZD1222 vaccination. This clonotype originated in an adult in good health. The chain has TRBV5-6 and TRBJ2-6; no definite D call. The CDR3 protein is CASKDVGRRRAGANVLTF. For the CDR3, the DNA is TGTGCCAGCAAGGATGTAGGAAGACGACGAGCAGGGGCCAACGTCCTGACTTTC.